This entry lists 32 T cell receptor beta chains sequenced from one sample in a study of vaccination effects on CD4 cells after COVID-19. No antigen has been identified for these receptors. Some clones are missing from TCRdb's copy, which holds only in-frame ones; the method was immunoSEQ multiplex PCR. This sample has over 50,000 clones; roughly 73% occur once, and the top ten carry roughly 1.2%. Before any sequencing was done, the ViraFEST assay used viral peptide pools to expand antigen-specific CD4+ T cells. With approximately 10 days of culture completed, CD4+ T cells were isolated. BNT162b2 vaccine or mRNA-1273 vaccine was given to participants in two doses. The source material was CD4+ T cells from PBMCs cultured with HCoV-229E spike peptides, sampled after COVID-19 vaccination. Receptors were obtained from a human donor who received a COVID-19 vaccine.

The V gene is TRBV19, the J gene TRBJ1-5; D may be TRBD1 (6 bases). The CDR3 is 20 amino acids. V lost 5 bases, J lost 5 bases, and 31 bases lay in between. Germline CDR1 reads LNHDA; CDR2 reads SQIVND (reference sequence). The CDR3: CASSLLRLAGTTVSHQPQHF. CDR3 DNA: TGTGCCAGTAGTTTATTACGATTAGCCGGGACAACAGTTTCTCATCAGCCCCAGCATTTT.

The chain links TRBV19 to TRBJ1-4; 7 nucleotides line up with TRBD1. The CDR3 has 18 amino acids. Germline lookup yields CDR1 LNHDA and CDR2 SQIVND (reference sequence). V dropped 5 bases and J dropped 6; count of bases not matched to a gene: 18. CDR3 DNA: TGTGCCAGTAGTTCCTCGACAGGGCACTCCCTAGGTGATGAAAAACTGTTTTTT. Protein sequence: CASSSSTGHSLGDEKLFF. Looking up the rest from reference TRBV19 and TRBJ1-4 gives the full variable domain: DGGITQSPKYLFRKEGQNVTLSCEQNLNHDAMYWYRQDPGQGLRLIYYSQIVNDFQKGDIAEGYSVSREKKESFPLTVTSAQKNPTAFYLCASSSSTGHSLGDEKLFFGSGTQLSVL.

The chain links TRBV5-8 to TRBJ2-1, with D maybe TRBD2 (6 bases). The germline V gene has CDR1 SGHTS and CDR2 YDEGEE. V lost 7 bases, J lost 5 bases, and 19 bases lay in between. This CDR3 region has 15 residues. DNA of the CDR3: TGTGCCAGCCCTAGGACTACCTTTGGAAACAATGAGCAGTTCTTC. Its translation: CASPRTTFGNNEQFF. Supplemented by reference TRBV5-8 and TRBJ2-1, the full variable domain reads EAGVTQSPTHLIKTRGQQATLRCSPISGHTSVYWYQQALGLGLQFLLWYDEGEERNRGNFPPRFSGRQFPNYSSELNVNALELEDSALYLCASPRTTFGNNEQFFGPGTRLTVL.

This rearrangement joins TRBV6-5 to TRBJ2-5, with 10 bases aligning to TRBD1. Losses at the gene ends were 6 bases for V and 5 bases for J; bases not matched to a gene: 3. Germline lookup yields CDR1 MNHEY and CDR2 SVGAGI. This CDR3 comprises 13 residues. CDR3 coding DNA: TGTGCCAGCAGACGACAGGGGGCTGAGACCCAGTACTTC. Translation gives CASRRQGAETQYF.

The chain has TRBV27 and TRBJ1-1; a possible D gene is TRBD1 (5 bases). Germline loops: CDR1 MNHEY, CDR2 SMNVEV (reference sequence). V lost 8 bases and J 3 bases, leaving 10 bases between the germline ends. The CDR3 is made up of 12 amino acids. CDR3 DNA: TGTGCCAGCCGGGGGTGGGACACTGAAGCTTTCTTT. Residues: CASRGWDTEAFF.

The CDR3 region has the DNA TGTGCCAGCAGTGGTCGGGGGGGGGCGAGGGAGACCCAGTACTTC. This codes for CASSGRGGARETQYF. This rearrangement joins TRBV2 to TRBJ2-5; 8 bases are shared with TRBD2. Germline V gene lookup returns CDR1 SNHLY and CDR2 FYNNEI. CDR3 length: 15 residues. The V and J ends lost 4 bases and 5 bases, in that order; junction bases with no gene match: 9.

This chain uses TRBV30 with TRBJ2-1; no clear D gene. The CDR3 totals 12 residues. The V and J ends lost 0 bases and 9 bases respectively, with 9 bases between them. The germline V gene has CDR1 GTSNPN and CDR2 SVGIG (reference sequence). The CDR3 spells CAWSVLLGEQFF. DNA of the CDR3: TGTGCCTGGAGTGTACTTCTAGGTGAGCAGTTCTTC.

The J gene is TRBJ2-2, the V gene TRBV7-2, with 11 bases lining up with TRBD2. The CDR3 has 15 residues. After removal of 5 bases from V and 6 bases from J, the junction contained 5 bases not matched to a gene. Germline V gives CDR1 SGHTA, CDR2 FQGNSA. The CDR3 DNA reads as TGTGCCAGCAGCGTACTAGCGGGGGAGGCCGGGGAGCTGTTTTTT. This encodes CASSVLAGEAGELFF.

The chain uses TRBV7-8 and TRBJ1-1; the D is unclear. CDR3 size: 16 residues. Germline CDR1 SGHVS, CDR2 FQNEAQ. The V end lost 1 base, the J end lost 1 base, and 13 bases lay between the germline ends. The DNA of the CDR3 is TGTGCCAGCAGCTTAGGCCCCAGGAATTCGAACACTGAAGCTTTCTTT. Translated, it gives CASSLGPRNSNTEAFF.

The J gene is TRBJ2-1, the V gene TRBV14; D unresolved. CDR1 and CDR2 (germline): SGHDN, FVKESK. V was shortened by 5 bases and J by 3 bases, with 8 bases between the two germline ends. The CDR3 covers 13 residues. CDR3 sequence reads: CASSVRNYNEQFF. The CDR3 coding sequence is TGTGCCAGCAGCGTCCGGAACTACAATGAGCAGTTCTTC.

This chain links TRBV6-1 with TRBJ1-5, with D tentatively TRBD1 (6 bases). Germline CDR1 and CDR2: MNHNS and SASEGT. CDR3 size: 15 residues. Trimming took off 0 bases at V and 4 bases at J, with 10 bases between the two ends. The CDR3 sequence is CASSEAPTGNQPQHF. The CDR3, as DNA: TGTGCCAGCAGTGAAGCACCTACAGGGAATCAGCCCCAGCATTTT.

The V gene is TRBV7-8, the J gene TRBJ1-2; D is undetermined. CDR3 length: 13 amino acids. V lost 2 bases and J lost 8, with 12 bases in between. Germline V gene lookup returns CDR1 SGHVS and CDR2 FQNEAQ. The CDR3 nucleotides read TGTGCCAGCAGCTTAATCAGGTCTGGCGGCTACACCTTC. Protein product: CASSLIRSGGYTF.

J is TRBJ2-2 and V is TRBV29-1, with TRBD2 matching over 7 bases. Trimming took 4 bases from V and 0 from J; bases not matched to a gene: 2. Germline values: CDR1 SQVTM, CDR2 ANQGSEA. This CDR3 region has 14 residues. The CDR3 protein is CSVVGGSNTGELFF. DNA of the CDR3: TGCAGCGTTGTGGGGGGGTCGAACACCGGGGAGCTGTTTTTT.

This clone was observed a handful of times. The chain employs TRBV12-3 or TRBV12-4 and TRBJ1-6; D is unclear. The CDR3 runs to 10 residues. Deletions cut 3 bases from V and 12 bases from J, with 3 bases between. CDR3 sequence (DNA): TGTGCCAGCAGTTTTGAACCCCTCCACTTT. It codes for CASSFEPLHF.

The chain has TRBV7-8 and TRBJ2-7, with D possibly TRBD1 on 5 matching bases. Germline V gene data show CDR1 as SGHVS and CDR2 as FQNEAQ. V dropped 4 bases and J dropped 3 bases, with 10 bases sitting between them. CDR3 length: 13 residues. The CDR3 DNA reads as TGTGCCAGCAGCTGGGGCAGAGACTACGAGCAGTACGTC. It translates to CASSWGRDYEQYV.

CDR3 coding DNA: TGTGCCAGCAGCGCAAGACCCGCTTCGGGAGGGGGATTGGGGGAGCTGTTTTTT. This sequence encodes CASSARPASGGGLGELFF. V is TRBV5-5 and J is TRBJ2-2; TRBD2 matches 8 bases. The CDR3 has 18 residues. Losses at the gene ends were 4 bases for V and 8 bases for J; bases not matched to a gene: 19. Germline V gene sequence: CDR1 SGHKS, CDR2 YYEKEE (reference sequence).

V gene TRBV5-1 combines with J gene TRBJ1-4, with 7 bases aligning to TRBD1. V dropped 4 bases and J dropped 5; count of bases not matched to a gene: 11. Germline-derived CDR1 and CDR2 are SGHRS and YFSETQ. The CDR3 contains 16 residues. The CDR3 region has the DNA TGCGCCAGCAGCCCGTACGGGACAGCACCGAATGAAAAACTGTTTTTT. Amino acids: CASSPYGTAPNEKLFF.

This chain links TRBV19 with TRBJ2-4; 7 bases line up with TRBD1. Looked up from germline, CDR1 is LNHDA and CDR2 is SQIVND (reference sequence). With V trimmed by 4 bases and J by 5 bases, 11 bases remained unmatched. The CDR3 runs to 16 residues. The CDR3 DNA reads as TGTGCCAGTAGTACGCGGCCCAGGGGGATACAAAACATTCAGTACTTC. Translating gives CASSTRPRGIQNIQYF. The full variable domain, with the rest looked up from reference TRBV19 and TRBJ2-4, is DGGITQSPKYLFRKEGQNVTLSCEQNLNHDAMYWYRQDPGQGLRLIYYSQIVNDFQKGDIAEGYSVSREKKESFPLTVTSAQKNPTAFYLCASSTRPRGIQNIQYFGAGTRLSVL.

The V and J genes are TRBV11-2 and TRBJ2-5; maybe TRBD1 (6 bases). This CDR3 contains 14 residues. Trimming stripped 5 bases from V and 5 bases from J, with 15 bases between. The germline CDR1 and CDR2 sequences are SGHAT and FQNNGV. The CDR3 bases are TGTGCCAGCAGCGCAAACAGGGTTGTGGAGACCCAGTACTTC. Translating it yields CASSANRVVETQYF.

The chain is built from TRBV18 and TRBJ2-5; 8 bases fit TRBD2. The V segment lost 3 bases and the J segment 7 bases; nucleotides outside the gene matches: 10. Germline CDR1 reads KGHSH; CDR2 reads LQKENI. The CDR3 totals 15 residues. CDR3 DNA sequence: TGTGCCAGCTCACCCCCCTGGCGGGGGGCGGGGACCCAGTACTTC. Its protein product is CASSPPWRGAGTQYF.

The chain couples TRBV3-1 (or the pseudogene TRBV3-2) to TRBJ2-7, with D maybe TRBD1 (8 bases). The CDR3 is 17 amino acids. Between the trimmed V and J ends, which lost 1 base and 3 bases, there was a span of 19 bases. Germline V gene lookup returns CDR1 LGHDT and CDR2 YNNKEL (reference sequence). The CDR3 protein is CASSQVGLTGGDYEQYV. CDR3 sequence (DNA): TGTGCCAGCAGCCAAGTAGGGTTAACAGGGGGGGACTACGAGCAGTACGTC.

Written as DNA, the CDR3 is TGTGCCAGCAGTTACTCTGGGGTTTCACCCCTCCACTTT. Its protein product is CASSYSGVSPLHF. This chain connects TRBV6-5 to TRBJ1-6; D is uncertain. The V gene's germline CDR1 is MNHEY and CDR2 SVGAGI. There are 13 residues in the CDR3. The V and J ends lost 0 bases and 9 bases respectively, with 6 bases between them.

The chain employs TRBV7-2 and TRBJ1-4, with 7 bases that match TRBD1. From germline, CDR1 is SGHTA and CDR2 FQGNSA. Losses at the gene ends were 5 bases for V and 5 bases for J; bases not matched to a gene: 8. The CDR3 has 15 amino acids. The CDR3 spells CASSEQTGQNEKLFF. The CDR3 region has the DNA TGTGCCAGCAGCGAGCAGACAGGGCAGAATGAAAAACTGTTTTTT.

This clone came up a few times. The V call is TRBV15, the J call TRBJ2-7; D is unclear. Germline CDR1 and CDR2: LNHNV and YYDKDF (reference sequence). The CDR3 covers 14 residues. V lost 6 bases and J 2 bases, leaving 14 bases between the germline ends. In DNA, the CDR3 is TGTGCCACCAGTAAAGAGTTTTATACCTACGAGCAGTACGTC. Translating it yields CATSKEFYTYEQYV.

The rearrangement uses TRBV28 and TRBJ1-1, with TRBD1 identical over 8 bases. Trimming cost V 2 bases and J 4 bases; bases outside gene matches: 3. CDR3 length equals 14 residues. Germline CDR1 reads MDHEN; CDR2 reads SYDVKM. The CDR3 sequence: CASSLLDRATEAFF. The CDR3 DNA is TGTGCCAGCAGTTTACTGGACAGGGCCACTGAAGCTTTCTTT. The full variable domain, its missing parts supplied by reference TRBV28 and TRBJ1-1, is DVKVTQSSRYLVKRTGEKVFLECVQDMDHENMFWYRQDPGLGLRLIYFSYDVKMKEKGDIPEGYSVSREKKERFSLILESASTNQTSMYLCASSLLDRATEAFFGQGTRLTVV.

The gene calls are TRBV19 and TRBJ2-3; 7 bases are shared with TRBD1. V lost 3 bases and J lost 1; bases outside the gene matches: 7. The CDR3 is made up of 16 amino acids. The germline gives CDR1 LNHDA, CDR2 SQIVND (reference sequence). The CDR3 bases are TGTGCCAGTAGTATTAACAGCCAGGGGGGCACAGATACGCAGTATTTT. It translates to CASSINSQGGTDTQYF.

The V and J genes are TRBV19 and TRBJ2-6; the D gene could be TRBD1 or TRBD2 (6 bases each). In germline, CDR1 is LNHDA, CDR2 SQIVND (reference sequence). The CDR3 covers 18 residues. Trimming left V 6 bases short and J 0 bases short, with 18 bases between. The CDR3 spells CASRRTGTPSSGANVLTF. For the CDR3, the DNA is TGTGCCAGTAGACGAACAGGGACTCCTAGCTCTGGGGCCAACGTCCTGACTTTC.

The chain recombines TRBV21-1 with TRBJ2-7; TRBD2, as called in the table, went unchecked against the DNA. TRBV21-1 represents a pseudogene. The CDR3 spans 13 residues. Here the CDR3 reads CASSKDGGEEQYV. The CDR3 DNA is TGTGCCAGCAGCAAAGACGGAGGGGAAGAGCAGTACGTC.

V and J are TRBV27 and TRBJ2-1, with TRBD1 matching over 8 bases. CDR3 length equals 14 residues. Unmatched junction bases numbered 5, after V lost 6 bases and J lost 4 bases. The V gene's germline CDR1 is MNHEY and CDR2 SMNVEV (reference sequence). As DNA, the CDR3 is TGTGCCAGCAGGACCGGGACAGGATACAATGAGCAGTTCTTC. It translates to CASRTGTGYNEQFF.

This clone has just one count. This sequence joins TRBV2 and TRBJ2-6; unclear D gene. Germline CDR1 SNHLY, CDR2 FYNNEI. The V and J ends lost 1 base and 2 bases respectively, with 6 bases between them. The CDR3 runs 15 residues. The CDR3 protein is CASSEGLPGANVLTF. As DNA, the CDR3 is TGTGCCAGCAGTGAAGGTCTCCCTGGGGCCAACGTCCTGACTTTC.

The V gene is TRBV27, the J gene TRBJ1-5, with 8 positions matching TRBD1. V lost 4 bases to trimming and J lost 6 bases; unmatched junction nucleotides: 8. Germline CDR1 is MNHEY and CDR2 is SMNVEV (reference sequence). This CDR3 region has 15 residues. The CDR3 loop is CASSSFGQGGQPQHF. CDR3 in DNA: TGTGCCAGCAGTTCCTTCGGACAGGGTGGTCAGCCCCAGCATTTT.

This clone was counted between two and nine times. The chain uses TRBV7-2 and TRBJ2-2; D call uncertain. The germline V and J ends were trimmed by 1 base and 3 bases, with 6 bases remaining between them. Germline lookup yields CDR1 SGHTA and CDR2 FQGNSA. This CDR3 is 14 amino acids long. The CDR3 DNA follows: TGTGCCAGCAGCTTAGTGGGGTACACCGGGGAGCTGTTTTTT. It encodes CASSLVGYTGELFF.